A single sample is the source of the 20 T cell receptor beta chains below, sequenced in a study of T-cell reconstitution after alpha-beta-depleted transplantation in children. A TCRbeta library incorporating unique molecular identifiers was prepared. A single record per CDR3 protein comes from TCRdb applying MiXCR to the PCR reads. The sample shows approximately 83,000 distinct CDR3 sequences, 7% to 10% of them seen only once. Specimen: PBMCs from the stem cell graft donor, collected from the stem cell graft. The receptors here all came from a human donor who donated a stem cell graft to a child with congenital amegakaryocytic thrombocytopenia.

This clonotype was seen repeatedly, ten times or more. The CDR3 sequence: CASSSRQGGSSPNEQYF. Written as DNA, the CDR3 is TGTGCCAGCAGTTCCCGACAGGGAGGTAGCTCCCCAAACGAGCAGTACTTC. The chain has TRBV28 and TRBJ2-7; a weak D match, TRBD1 (7 bases). There are 17 residues in the CDR3. V dropped 4 bases and J dropped 5 bases, with 24 bases sitting between them. Germline CDR1 and CDR2: MDHEN and SYDVKM.

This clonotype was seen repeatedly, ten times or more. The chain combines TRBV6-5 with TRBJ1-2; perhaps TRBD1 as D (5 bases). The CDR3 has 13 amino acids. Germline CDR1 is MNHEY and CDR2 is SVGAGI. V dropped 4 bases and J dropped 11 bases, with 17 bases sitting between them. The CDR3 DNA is TGTGCCAGCAGTTGGGACCCACTGGGTGGATACACCTTC. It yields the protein CASSWDPLGGYTF.

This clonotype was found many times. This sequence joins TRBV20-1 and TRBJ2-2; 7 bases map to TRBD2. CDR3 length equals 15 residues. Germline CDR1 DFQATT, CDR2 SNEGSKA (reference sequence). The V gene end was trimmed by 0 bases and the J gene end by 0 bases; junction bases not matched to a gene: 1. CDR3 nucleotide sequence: TGCAGTGCTAGAGAAAGCGGGACGAACACCGGGGAGCTGTTTTTT. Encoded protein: CSARESGTNTGELFF.

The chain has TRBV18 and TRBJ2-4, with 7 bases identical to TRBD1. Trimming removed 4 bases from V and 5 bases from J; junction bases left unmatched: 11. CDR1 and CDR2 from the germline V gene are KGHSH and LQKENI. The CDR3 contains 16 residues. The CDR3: CASSQNRGITQNIQYF. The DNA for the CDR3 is TGTGCCAGCTCACAAAACAGGGGCATCACCCAAAACATTCAGTACTTC.

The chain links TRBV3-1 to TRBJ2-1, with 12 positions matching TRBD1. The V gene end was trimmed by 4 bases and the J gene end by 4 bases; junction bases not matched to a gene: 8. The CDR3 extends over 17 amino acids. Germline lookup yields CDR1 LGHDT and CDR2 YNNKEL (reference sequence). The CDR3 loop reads CASSRDRGLSIYNEQFF. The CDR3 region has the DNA TGTGCCAGCAGCCGGGACAGGGGGCTTTCCATTTACAATGAGCAGTTCTTC.

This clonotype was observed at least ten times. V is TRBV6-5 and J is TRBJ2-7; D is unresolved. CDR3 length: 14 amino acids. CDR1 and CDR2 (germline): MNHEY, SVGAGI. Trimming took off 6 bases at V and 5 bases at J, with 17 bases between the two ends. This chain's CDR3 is CASSLLFSIDEQYF. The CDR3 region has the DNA TGTGCCAGCAGCCTATTGTTTTCGATTGACGAGCAGTACTTC.

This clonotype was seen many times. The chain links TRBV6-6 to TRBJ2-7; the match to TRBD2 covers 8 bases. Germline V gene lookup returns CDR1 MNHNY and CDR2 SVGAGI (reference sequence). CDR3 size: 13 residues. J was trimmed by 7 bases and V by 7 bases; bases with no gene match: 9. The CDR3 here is CASTNRPGGEQYF. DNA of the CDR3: TGTGCCAGCACCAACCGACCGGGGGGGGAGCAGTACTTC.

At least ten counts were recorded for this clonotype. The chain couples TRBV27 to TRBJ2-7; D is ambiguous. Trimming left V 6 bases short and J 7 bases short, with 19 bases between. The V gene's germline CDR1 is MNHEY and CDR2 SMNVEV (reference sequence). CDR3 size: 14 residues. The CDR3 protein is CASSRRVLPEEQYF. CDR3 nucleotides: TGTGCCAGCAGCCGTCGAGTTCTGCCTGAGGAGCAGTACTTC.

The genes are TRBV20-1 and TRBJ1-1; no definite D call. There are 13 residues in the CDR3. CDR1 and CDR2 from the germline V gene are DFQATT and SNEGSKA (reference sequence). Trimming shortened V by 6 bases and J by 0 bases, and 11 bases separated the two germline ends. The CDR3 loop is CSAGREVNTEAFF. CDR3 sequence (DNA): TGCAGTGCGGGCCGAGAGGTGAACACTGAAGCTTTCTTT.

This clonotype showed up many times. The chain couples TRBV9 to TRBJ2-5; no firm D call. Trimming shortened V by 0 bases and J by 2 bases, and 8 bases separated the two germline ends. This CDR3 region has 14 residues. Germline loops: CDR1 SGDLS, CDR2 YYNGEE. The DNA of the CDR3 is TGTGCCAGCAGCGTAGATGTGGCACAAGAGACCCAGTACTTC. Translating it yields CASSVDVAQETQYF.

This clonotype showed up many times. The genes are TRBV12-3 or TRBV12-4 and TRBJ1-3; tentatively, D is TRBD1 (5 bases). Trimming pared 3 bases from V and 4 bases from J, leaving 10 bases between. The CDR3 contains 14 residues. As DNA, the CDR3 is TGTGCCAGCAGTTTCACAGGTCGAGGAAACACCATATATTTT. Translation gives CASSFTGRGNTIYF.

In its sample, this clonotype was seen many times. The CDR3 region has the DNA TGTGCCATCGGCACAGCCCCGTTAGGAGGGGGCTACACCTTC. Amino acids: CAIGTAPLGGGYTF. The chain carries TRBV10-3 and TRBJ1-2; the D is unclear. Germline V gene data show CDR1 as ENHRY and CDR2 as SYGVKD. The CDR3 sequence is 14 residues long. The V end was cut by 8 bases, the J end by 8 bases, with 21 bases between.

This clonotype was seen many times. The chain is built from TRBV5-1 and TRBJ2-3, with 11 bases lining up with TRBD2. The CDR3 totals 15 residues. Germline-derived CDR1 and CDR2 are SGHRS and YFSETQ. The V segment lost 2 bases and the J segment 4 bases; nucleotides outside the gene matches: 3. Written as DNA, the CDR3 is TGCGCCAGCAGCTTTAGCGGGAGGGCCGCAGATACGCAGTATTTT. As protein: CASSFSGRAADTQYF.

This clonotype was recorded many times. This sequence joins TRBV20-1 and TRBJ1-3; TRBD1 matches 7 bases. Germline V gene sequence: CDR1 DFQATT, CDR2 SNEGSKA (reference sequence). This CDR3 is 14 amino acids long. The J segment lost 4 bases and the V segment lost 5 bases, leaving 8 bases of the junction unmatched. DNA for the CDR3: TGCAGTGCTCATACGGGACAGCTAGGAAACACCATATATTTT. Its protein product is CSAHTGQLGNTIYF.

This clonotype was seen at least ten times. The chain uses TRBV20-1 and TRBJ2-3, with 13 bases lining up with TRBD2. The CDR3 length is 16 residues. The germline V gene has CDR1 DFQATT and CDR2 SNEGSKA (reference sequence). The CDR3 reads CSPGTSGIPYTDTQYF. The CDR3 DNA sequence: TGCAGCCCAGGGACTAGCGGGATTCCCTACACAGATACGCAGTATTTT.

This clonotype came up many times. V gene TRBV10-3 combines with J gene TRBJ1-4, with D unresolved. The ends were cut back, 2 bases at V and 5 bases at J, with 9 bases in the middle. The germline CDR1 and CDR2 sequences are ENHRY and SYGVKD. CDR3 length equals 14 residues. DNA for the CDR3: TGTGCCATCAGTGAGGGTGGATCAAATGAAAAACTGTTTTTT. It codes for CAISEGGSNEKLFF.

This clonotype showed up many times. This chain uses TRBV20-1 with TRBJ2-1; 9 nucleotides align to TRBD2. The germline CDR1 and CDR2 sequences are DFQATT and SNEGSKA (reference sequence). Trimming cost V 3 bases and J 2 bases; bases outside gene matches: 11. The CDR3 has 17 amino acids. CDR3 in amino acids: CSASRPQAGGPYNEQFF. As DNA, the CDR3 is TGCAGTGCTAGCCGGCCGCAAGCGGGAGGACCCTACAATGAGCAGTTCTTC.

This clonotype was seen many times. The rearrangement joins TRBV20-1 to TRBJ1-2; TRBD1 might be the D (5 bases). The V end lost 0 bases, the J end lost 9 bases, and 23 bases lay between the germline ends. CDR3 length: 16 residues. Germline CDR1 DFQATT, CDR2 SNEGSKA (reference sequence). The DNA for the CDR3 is TGCAGTGCTAGAGACCAGGGTGGGGGGGACTTTCGGAGCTACACCTTC. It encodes CSARDQGGGDFRSYTF.

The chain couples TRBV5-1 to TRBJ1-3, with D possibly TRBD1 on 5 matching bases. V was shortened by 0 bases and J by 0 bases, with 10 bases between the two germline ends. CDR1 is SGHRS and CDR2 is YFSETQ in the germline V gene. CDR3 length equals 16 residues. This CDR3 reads CASSLGDSRSGNTIYF. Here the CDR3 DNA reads TGCGCCAGCAGCTTGGGGGACTCTCGCTCTGGAAACACCATATATTTT.

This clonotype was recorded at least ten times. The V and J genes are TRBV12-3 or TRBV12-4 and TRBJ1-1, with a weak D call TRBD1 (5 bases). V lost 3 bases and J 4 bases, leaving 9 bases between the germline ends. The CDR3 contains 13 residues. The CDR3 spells CASSFNGGTEAFF. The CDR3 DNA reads TGTGCCAGCAGTTTTAACGGGGGCACTGAAGCTTTCTTT.